The next 2 T cell receptor beta chains were all read from a single sample in a study of chemoradiotherapy in HPV16-positive cancers. Some clones are missing from TCRdb's copy, which holds only in-frame ones; the method was immunoSEQ multiplex PCR. The sample holds 14,000 or so clones, just under 70% seen once. This material was collected from a patient who underwent chemoradiotherapy. The receptors were gathered from a human donor with HPV-associated anogenital cancer.

This clone was counted between two and nine times. The chain has TRBV18 and TRBJ2-3, with 7 bases that match TRBD2. Germline V gives CDR1 KGHSH, CDR2 LQKENI. J was trimmed by 4 bases and V by 0 bases; bases with no gene match: 4. The CDR3 is 15 amino acids. The CDR3 is CASSPPGLSADTQYF. The CDR3 nucleotides are TGTGCCAGCTCACCACCGGGACTAAGCGCAGATACGCAGTATTTT.

The chain links TRBV7-2 to TRBJ1-1; tentatively, D is TRBD1 (5 bases). Germline V gives CDR1 SGHTA, CDR2 FQGNSA. CDR3 length: 13 residues. V dropped 4 bases and J dropped 4 bases, with 10 bases sitting between them. This CDR3 reads CASSWDGGTEAFF. CDR3 bases: TGTGCCAGCAGCTGGGACGGAGGCACTGAAGCTTTCTTT.